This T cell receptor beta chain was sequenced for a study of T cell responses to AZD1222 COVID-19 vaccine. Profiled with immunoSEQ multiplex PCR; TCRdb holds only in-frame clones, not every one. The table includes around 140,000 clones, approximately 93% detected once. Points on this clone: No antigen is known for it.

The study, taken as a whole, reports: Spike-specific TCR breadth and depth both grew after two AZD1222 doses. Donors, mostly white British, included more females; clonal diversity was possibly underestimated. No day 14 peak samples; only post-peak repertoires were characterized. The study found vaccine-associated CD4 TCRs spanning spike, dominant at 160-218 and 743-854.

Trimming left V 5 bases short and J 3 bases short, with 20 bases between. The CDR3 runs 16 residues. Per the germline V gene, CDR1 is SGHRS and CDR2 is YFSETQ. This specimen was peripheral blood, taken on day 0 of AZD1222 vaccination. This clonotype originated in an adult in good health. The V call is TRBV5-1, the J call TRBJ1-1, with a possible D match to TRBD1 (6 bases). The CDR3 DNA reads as TGCGCCAGCAGGGCAACGACAGGAGGGGCTGACACTGAAGCTTTCTTT. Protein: CASRATTGGADTEAFF.